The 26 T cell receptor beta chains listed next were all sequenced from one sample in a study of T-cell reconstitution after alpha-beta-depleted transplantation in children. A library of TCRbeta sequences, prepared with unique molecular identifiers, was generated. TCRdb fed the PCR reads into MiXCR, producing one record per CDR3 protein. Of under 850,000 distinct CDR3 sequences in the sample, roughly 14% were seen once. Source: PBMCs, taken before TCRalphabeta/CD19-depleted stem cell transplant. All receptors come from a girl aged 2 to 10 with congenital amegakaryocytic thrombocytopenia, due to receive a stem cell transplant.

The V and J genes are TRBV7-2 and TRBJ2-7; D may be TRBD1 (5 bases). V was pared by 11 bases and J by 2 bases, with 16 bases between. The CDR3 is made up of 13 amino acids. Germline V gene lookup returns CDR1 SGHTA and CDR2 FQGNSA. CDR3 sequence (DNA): TGTGCCTCCGGGTCAGGGATCACCTACGAGCAGTACTTC. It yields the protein CASGSGITYEQYF.

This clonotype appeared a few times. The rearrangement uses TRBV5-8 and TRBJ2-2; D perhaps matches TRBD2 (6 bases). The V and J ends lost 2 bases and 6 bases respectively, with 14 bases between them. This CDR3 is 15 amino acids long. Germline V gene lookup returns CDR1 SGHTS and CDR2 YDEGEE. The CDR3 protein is CASSFRGSGPGELFF. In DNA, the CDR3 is TGTGCCAGCAGCTTCCGGGGGAGCGGGCCCGGGGAGCTGTTTTTT.

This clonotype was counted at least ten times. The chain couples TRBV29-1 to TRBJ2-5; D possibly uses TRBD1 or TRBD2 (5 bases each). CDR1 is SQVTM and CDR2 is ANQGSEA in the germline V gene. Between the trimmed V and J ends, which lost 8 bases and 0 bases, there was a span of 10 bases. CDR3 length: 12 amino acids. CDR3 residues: CSSEGNQETQYF. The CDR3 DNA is TGCAGCTCCGAGGGGAACCAAGAGACCCAGTACTTC.

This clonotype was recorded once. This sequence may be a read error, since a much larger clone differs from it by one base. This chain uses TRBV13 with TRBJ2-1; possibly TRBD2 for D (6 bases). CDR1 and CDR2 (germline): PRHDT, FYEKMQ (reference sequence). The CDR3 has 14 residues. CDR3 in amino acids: CASSLQEGYKEQFF. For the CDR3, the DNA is TGTGCCAGCAGCCTCCAGGAGGGTTACAAGGAGCAGTTCTTC.

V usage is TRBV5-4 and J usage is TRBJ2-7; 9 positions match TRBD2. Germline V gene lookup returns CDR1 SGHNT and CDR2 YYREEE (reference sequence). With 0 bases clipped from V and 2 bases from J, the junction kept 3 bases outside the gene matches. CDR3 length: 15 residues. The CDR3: CASSLAASGAYEQYF. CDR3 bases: TGTGCCAGCAGCTTGGCGGCTAGCGGGGCCTACGAGCAGTACTTC.

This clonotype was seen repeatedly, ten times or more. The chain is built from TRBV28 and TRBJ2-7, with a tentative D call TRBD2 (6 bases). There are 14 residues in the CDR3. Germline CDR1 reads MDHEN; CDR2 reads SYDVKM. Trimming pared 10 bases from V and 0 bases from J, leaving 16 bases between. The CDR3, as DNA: TGTGCCACCATGCCCCCCGGGAGCTCCTACGAGCAGTACTTC. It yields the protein CATMPPGSSYEQYF.

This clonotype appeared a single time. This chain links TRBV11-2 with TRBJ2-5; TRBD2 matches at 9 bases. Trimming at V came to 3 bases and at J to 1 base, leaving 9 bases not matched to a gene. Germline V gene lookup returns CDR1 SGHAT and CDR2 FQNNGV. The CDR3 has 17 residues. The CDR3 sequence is CASSLGLLAGSQETQYF. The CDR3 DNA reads TGTGCCAGCAGCTTGGGGCTCCTAGCGGGGTCCCAAGAGACCCAGTACTTC.

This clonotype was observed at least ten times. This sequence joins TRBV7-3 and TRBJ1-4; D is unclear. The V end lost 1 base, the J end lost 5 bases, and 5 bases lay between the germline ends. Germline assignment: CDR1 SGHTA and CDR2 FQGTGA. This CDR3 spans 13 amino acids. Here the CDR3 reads CASSLNPNEKLFF. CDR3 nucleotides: TGTGCCAGCAGCTTAAATCCAAATGAAAAACTGTTTTTT.

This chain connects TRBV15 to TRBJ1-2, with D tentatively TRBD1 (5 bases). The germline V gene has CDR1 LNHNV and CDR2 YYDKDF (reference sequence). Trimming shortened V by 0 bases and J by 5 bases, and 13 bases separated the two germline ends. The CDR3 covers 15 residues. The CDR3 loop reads CATSREQGDRYGYTF. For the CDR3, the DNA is TGTGCCACCAGCAGAGAGCAAGGGGATCGTTATGGCTACACCTTC.

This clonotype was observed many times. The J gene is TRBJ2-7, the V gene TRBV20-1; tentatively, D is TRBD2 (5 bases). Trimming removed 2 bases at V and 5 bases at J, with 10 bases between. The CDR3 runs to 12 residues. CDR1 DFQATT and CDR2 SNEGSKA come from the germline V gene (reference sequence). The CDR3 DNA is TGCAGTGCTAGACTGGCGAGGGACGAGCAGTACTTC. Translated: CSARLARDEQYF.

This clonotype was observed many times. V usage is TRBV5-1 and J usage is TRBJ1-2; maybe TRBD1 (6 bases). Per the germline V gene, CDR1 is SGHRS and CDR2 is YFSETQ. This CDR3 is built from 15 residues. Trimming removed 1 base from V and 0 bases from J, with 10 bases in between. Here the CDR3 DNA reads TGCGCCAGCAGCTTGCGGGGGCAAACTAACTATGGCTACACCTTC. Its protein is CASSLRGQTNYGYTF. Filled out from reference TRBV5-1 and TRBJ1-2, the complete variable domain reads KAGVTQTPRYLIKTRGQQVTLSCSPISGHRSVSWYQQTPGQGLQFLFEYFSETQRNKGNFPGRFSGRQFSNSRSEMNVSTLELGDSALYLCASSLRGQTNYGYTFGSGTRLTVV.

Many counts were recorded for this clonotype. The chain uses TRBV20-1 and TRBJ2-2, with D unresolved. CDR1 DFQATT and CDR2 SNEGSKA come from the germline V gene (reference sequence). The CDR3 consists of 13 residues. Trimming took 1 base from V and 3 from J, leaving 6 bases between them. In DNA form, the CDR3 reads TGCAGTGCTAGAGGGCCCTACACCGGGGAGCTGTTTTTT. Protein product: CSARGPYTGELFF.

In DNA, the CDR3 is TGCGCCAGCAGCCTTGGCTCCGCCAATCAGCCCCAGCATTTT. Its translation: CASSLGSANQPQHF. The chain carries TRBV5-1 and TRBJ1-5; no clear D gene. The CDR3 is 14 amino acids. Trimming took 4 bases from V and 3 from J, leaving 11 bases between them. The germline CDR1 and CDR2 sequences are SGHRS and YFSETQ.

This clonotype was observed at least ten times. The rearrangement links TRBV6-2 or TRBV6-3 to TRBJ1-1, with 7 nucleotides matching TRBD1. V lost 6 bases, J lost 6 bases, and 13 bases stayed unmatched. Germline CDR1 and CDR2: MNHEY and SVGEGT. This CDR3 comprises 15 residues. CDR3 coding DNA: TGTGCCAGCAGCGGGACAGATGGAAGGGGGGCTGAAGCTTTCTTT. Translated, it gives CASSGTDGRGAEAFF.

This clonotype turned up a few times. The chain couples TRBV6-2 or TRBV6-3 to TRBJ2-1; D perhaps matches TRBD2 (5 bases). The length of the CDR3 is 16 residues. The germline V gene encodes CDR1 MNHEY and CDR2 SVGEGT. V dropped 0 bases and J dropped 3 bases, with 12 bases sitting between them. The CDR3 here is CASSYSNVDFYNEQFF. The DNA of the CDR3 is TGTGCCAGCAGTTACTCGAATGTGGACTTCTACAATGAGCAGTTCTTC.

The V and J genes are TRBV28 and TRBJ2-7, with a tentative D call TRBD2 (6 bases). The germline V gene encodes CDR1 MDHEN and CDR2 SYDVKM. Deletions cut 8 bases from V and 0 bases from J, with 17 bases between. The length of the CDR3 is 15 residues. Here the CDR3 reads CASARAGTRSYEQYF. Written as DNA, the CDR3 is TGTGCCAGCGCCAGAGCCGGGACTCGCTCCTACGAGCAGTACTTC.

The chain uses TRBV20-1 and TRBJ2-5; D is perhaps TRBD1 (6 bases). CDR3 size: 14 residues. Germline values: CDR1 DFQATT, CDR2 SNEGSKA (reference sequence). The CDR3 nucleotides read TGCAGCTGTCCCACAGGGCACGAGAGAGAGACCCAGTACTTC. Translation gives CSCPTGHERETQYF.

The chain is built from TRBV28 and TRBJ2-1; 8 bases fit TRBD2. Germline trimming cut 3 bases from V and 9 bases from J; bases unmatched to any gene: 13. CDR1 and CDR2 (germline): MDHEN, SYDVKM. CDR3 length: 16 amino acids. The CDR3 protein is CASSFEWAGGSCEQFF. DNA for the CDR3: TGTGCCAGCAGTTTCGAGTGGGCGGGAGGATCCTGTGAGCAGTTCTTC.

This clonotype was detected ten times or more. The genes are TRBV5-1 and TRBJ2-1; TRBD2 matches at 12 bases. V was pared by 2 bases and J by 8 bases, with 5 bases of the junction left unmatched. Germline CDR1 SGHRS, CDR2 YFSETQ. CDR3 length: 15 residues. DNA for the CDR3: TGCGCCAGCAGCTTCCTAGCGGGAGGGAGCGATGAGCAGTTCTTC. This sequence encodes CASSFLAGGSDEQFF.

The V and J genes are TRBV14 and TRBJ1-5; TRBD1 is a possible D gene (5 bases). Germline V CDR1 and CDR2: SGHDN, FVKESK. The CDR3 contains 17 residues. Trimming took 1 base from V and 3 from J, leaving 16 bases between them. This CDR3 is CASSQGRRRGTNQPQHF. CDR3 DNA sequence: TGTGCCAGCAGCCAAGGTCGTCGCCGCGGGACCAATCAGCCCCAGCATTTT.

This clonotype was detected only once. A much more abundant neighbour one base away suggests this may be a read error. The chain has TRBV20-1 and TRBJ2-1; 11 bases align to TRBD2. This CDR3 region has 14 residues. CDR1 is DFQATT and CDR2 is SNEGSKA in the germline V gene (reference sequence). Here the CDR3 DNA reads TGCACTGCCAGAAAGACTAGCGGGATAGATGAGCAGTTCTTC. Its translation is CTARKTSGIDEQFF.

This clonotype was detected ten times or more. CDR3 in amino acids: CAIKGDETQYF. The CDR3 DNA reads as TGTGCCATCAAGGGGGACGAGACCCAGTACTTC. V and J are TRBV10-3 and TRBJ2-5, with D tentatively TRBD1 (6 bases). This CDR3 has 11 amino acids. Trimming stripped 7 bases from V and 5 bases from J, with 8 bases between. The V gene's germline CDR1 is ENHRY and CDR2 SYGVKD.

DNA of the CDR3: TGTGCCACCAGCAGCGCCCGGGGATATACGCAGTATTTT. It is translated as CATSSARGYTQYF. V usage is TRBV15 and J usage is TRBJ2-3; D may be TRBD2 (5 bases). V lost 3 bases and J lost 7, with 11 bases in between. The CDR3 runs 13 residues. CDR1 and CDR2 (germline): LNHNV, YYDKDF (reference sequence).

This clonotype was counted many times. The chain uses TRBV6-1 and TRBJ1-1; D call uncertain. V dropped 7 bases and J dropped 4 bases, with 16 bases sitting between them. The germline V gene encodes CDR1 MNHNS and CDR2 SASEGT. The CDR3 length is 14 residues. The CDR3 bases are TGTGCCAGCAACCAGGTCTCGGTTGGCACTGAAGCTTTCTTT. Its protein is CASNQVSVGTEAFF.

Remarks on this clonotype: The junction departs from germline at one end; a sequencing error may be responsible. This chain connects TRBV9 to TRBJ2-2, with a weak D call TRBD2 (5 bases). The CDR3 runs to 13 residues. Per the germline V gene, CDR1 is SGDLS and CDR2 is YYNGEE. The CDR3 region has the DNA TGTGCCAGCTCTCTCGGGCGGACCGGGGAGCTGTCTTTT. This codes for CASSLGRTGELSF.

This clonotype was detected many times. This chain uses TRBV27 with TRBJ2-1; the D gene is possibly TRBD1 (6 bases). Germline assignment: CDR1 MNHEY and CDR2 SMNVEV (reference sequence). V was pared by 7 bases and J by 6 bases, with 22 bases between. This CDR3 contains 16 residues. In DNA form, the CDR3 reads TGTGCCAGCACCTTGACGCTGGGGGACATGCCCAATGAGCAGTTCTTC. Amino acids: CASTLTLGDMPNEQFF.